These 11 T cell receptor beta chains were all obtained from the same sample, sequenced in a study of cytomegalovirus exposure and HLA in healthy donors. PCR involved 60 Vbeta and 13 Jbeta primers. The assay was immunoSEQ multiplex PCR, and TCRdb's table has in-frame clones only and misses some. Here the sample spans about 180,000 clones, around 74% being singletons. The sequenced material came from PBMCs. Every receptor here comes from a female donor in good health and CMV-seronegative.

The chain has TRBV5-4 and TRBJ2-5; TRBD2 matches 9 bases. The CDR3 totals 15 residues. The V and J ends lost 4 bases and 3 bases, in that order; junction bases with no gene match: 7. Germline CDR1 SGHNT, CDR2 YYREEE (reference sequence). CDR3 nucleotides: TGTGCCAGCAGCCGTAGCGGGGGAGGGGAAGAGACCCAGTACTTC. Translating it yields CASSRSGGGEETQYF.

The chain joins TRBV29-1 to TRBJ1-5; D not resolved. V gave up 0 bases and J gave up 7 bases, with 7 bases separating them. This CDR3 is 12 amino acids long. The germline V gene has CDR1 SQVTM and CDR2 ANQGSEA. DNA for the CDR3: TGCAGCGTTGAAGAAGGAGGACAGCCCCAGCATTTT. Its protein is CSVEEGGQPQHF.

V and J are TRBV7-9 and TRBJ2-3; 14 bases are shared with TRBD2. Germline V gene data show CDR1 as SEHNR and CDR2 as FQNEAQ (reference sequence). V shed 4 bases and J 5 bases; nucleotides not matched to a gene: 2. The CDR3 is 15 residues long. The CDR3 spells CASSSGTSGRDTQYF. The CDR3 DNA reads TGTGCCAGCAGCTCGGGGACTAGCGGGAGAGATACGCAGTATTTT.

The gene calls are TRBV18 and TRBJ2-5, with D tentatively TRBD1 (8 bases). Trimming took off 3 bases at V and 2 bases at J, with 19 bases between the two ends. CDR1 KGHSH and CDR2 LQKENI come from the germline V gene. The CDR3 sequence is 17 residues long. The CDR3 loop is CASSPRRYRGGQETQYF. The DNA of the CDR3 is TGTGCCAGCTCACCCCGGCGATACAGGGGGGGACAAGAGACCCAGTACTTC.

The rearrangement links TRBV6-4 to TRBJ2-1; the D gene is possibly TRBD1 (6 bases). This CDR3 is built from 13 residues. Trimming removed 9 bases from V and 6 bases from J, with 15 bases in between. Per germline, CDR1 MRHNA and CDR2 SNTAGT. The CDR3 loop is CARGQRQLNEQFF. The CDR3 DNA sequence: TGTGCCAGAGGACAGCGGCAACTCAATGAGCAGTTCTTC.

The chain employs TRBV5-1 and TRBJ2-5, with 7 bases matching TRBD2. Germline V CDR1 and CDR2: SGHRS, YFSETQ. V shed 4 bases, J shed 5 bases, and the junction held 8 bases outside the gene matches. The CDR3 loop spans 14 amino acids. The CDR3 loop is CASSGAAGAETQYF. DNA of the CDR3: TGCGCCAGCAGCGGCGCGGCGGGAGCCGAGACCCAGTACTTC.

This clone was seen a handful of times. The chain recombines TRBV27 with TRBJ2-1, with D hard to call. The CDR3 contains 18 residues. V lost 5 bases and J 2 bases, leaving 22 bases between the germline ends. From germline, CDR1 is MNHEY and CDR2 SMNVEV (reference sequence). Here the CDR3 DNA reads TGTGCCAGCAGTCCGATCCCGTTGGCCCGAATCGCCTACAATGAGCAGTTCTTC. Translating gives CASSPIPLARIAYNEQFF.

The chain combines TRBV11-3 with TRBJ2-5; the D gene is possibly TRBD2 (6 bases). The CDR3 runs to 14 residues. Germline CDR1 is SGHNT and CDR2 is YENEEA. The V end was cut by 1 base, the J end by 4 bases, with 10 bases between. The CDR3 DNA follows: TGTGCCAGCAGCTTAGCGGAGGGGCCAGAGACCCAGTACTTC. Protein product: CASSLAEGPETQYF.

This clone was seen more than once but under ten times. The V gene is TRBV4-2, the J gene TRBJ2-7, with 7 bases fitting TRBD1. J was trimmed by 2 bases and V by 0 bases; bases with no gene match: 4. The CDR3 runs to 15 residues. The germline V gene has CDR1 LGHNA and CDR2 YNFKEQ. The CDR3 loop is CASSQDLGGPYEQYF. The CDR3 nucleotides are TGTGCCAGCAGCCAAGATCTAGGGGGCCCCTACGAGCAGTACTTC.

This rearrangement joins TRBV2 to TRBJ1-2, with 9 bases matching TRBD1. From germline, CDR1 is SNHLY and CDR2 FYNNEI. V lost 10 bases to trimming and J lost 8 bases; unmatched junction nucleotides: 17. The CDR3 covers 15 residues. The CDR3 region is CANPNRKGTGSGYTF. For the CDR3, the DNA is TGTGCCAACCCAAATCGAAAGGGGACAGGGAGCGGCTACACCTTC.

This sequence joins TRBV28 and TRBJ2-7; D is uncertain. V was cut by 6 bases and J by 6 bases, with 12 bases left in between. The germline CDR1 and CDR2 sequences are MDHEN and SYDVKM. The CDR3 sequence is 12 residues long. CDR3 in DNA: TGTGCCAGCAGCCCGGGTCTAGGCGAGCAGTACTTC. The encoded protein is CASSPGLGEQYF. Full variable domain (missing parts from reference TRBV28 and TRBJ2-7): DVKVTQSSRYLVKRTGEKVFLECVQDMDHENMFWYRQDPGLGLRLIYFSYDVKMKEKGDIPEGYSVSREKKERFSLILESASTNQTSMYLCASSPGLGEQYFGPGTRLTVT.